This TCR beta chain is drawn from a study of control samples from healthy donors and cancer patients (dated by TCRdb to 2020 to 2022). Receptor amplification or capture employed the immunoSEQ multiplex PCR assay. TCRdb obtained this table from immuneACCESS and retained in-frame rearrangements with V and J assigned. These tables miss some clones; where compared with another copy, unresolved V genes account for less than half of the shortfall, and the remainder is unexplained. For this sample the table gives more than 85,000 clones, of which 90% were detected only once. 4.4% of the sample is taken by the ten largest. The CDR3 has 13 amino acids, counting the end cysteine and phenylalanine. Only the CDR3 region is kept as DNA, spanning 39 bases read in frame from base 1. Reading the germline V gene gives CDR1 MNHNS and CDR2 SASEGT. V loses 1 base of germline sequence and J loses 6 bases, and the interval between the two ends is 7 bases.

As concerns this clone: Its antigen is currently not known. No base quality values were provided; no much bigger clone lies one nucleotide off.

The sequence joins TRBV6-1 to TRBJ2-1; no D gene call is confident. The sequencing sample was made of blood. The source of this sequence is a human donor in good health. The donor label of this sample is uncertain. The DNA sequence is given as TGTGCCAGCAGTGAAGTTATTCCCAATGAGCAGTTCTTC. Protein translation: CASSEVIPNEQFF.